The clone carrying this TCR beta chain has only one observation. The antigen remains undetermined. In TCRdb, the 5' RACE reads were re-called with MiXCR into one record per CDR3 protein. The data show over 450,000 distinct CDR3 sequences, over 20% seen once. The record originates from a study of T-cell memory formation after mild COVID-19. Overall study context: Clusters were largely donor specific.

Overall study findings and caveats: Balance between CD4 and CD8 was seen in clones contracting day 15 to 85, and a CD4+ lean was seen in later expanders. Cross-reactive memory appears to have joined, as suggested by some responding clones showing up in pre-infection memory. For contracting clones, CD4+ ones sat mainly in CM and EM, CD8+ in EMRA.

V shed 6 bases, J shed 6 bases, and the junction held 9 bases outside the gene matches. The CDR3 has 14 residues. Germline V gene sequence: CDR1 MDHEN, CDR2 SYDVKM. The V call is TRBV28, the J call TRBJ1-2, with 8 bases that match TRBD1. The sequence came from an adult woman who had mild COVID-19 (a few samples of this study predate the infection). Cell type and time point are not known. The source material was PBMCs or a T cell subset sorted from them (not recorded which). Here the CDR3 reads CASRVGQGMDGYTF. The CDR3 nucleotides are TGTGCCAGCAGGGTCGGACAGGGTATGGATGGCTACACCTTC.